The 27 T cell receptor beta chains given below trace back to one sample, sequenced in a study of control samples from healthy donors and cancer patients. Data came from immunoSEQ multiplex PCR; TCRdb stores just in-frame clones and leaves some out. Of fewer than 110,000 clones listed, around 89% are singletons. The specimen was blood. Every receptor here comes from a man aged 30 to 45 in good health.

The V call is TRBV24-1, the J call TRBJ2-7; weak D call: TRBD2 (5 bases). Germline V gene data show CDR1 as KGHDR and CDR2 as SFDVKD. There are 16 residues in the CDR3. V lost 1 base to trimming and J lost 1 base, with 13 bases between them. In nucleotides, the CDR3 is TGTGCCACCAGTGATTTCGAGGGCCGTGGGTCCTACGAGCAGTACGTC. It translates to CATSDFEGRGSYEQYV.

The chain has TRBV24-1 and TRBJ2-3; the match to TRBD2 covers 7 bases. The CDR3 is made up of 15 amino acids. Trimming at V came to 10 bases and at J to 4 bases, leaving 13 bases not matched to a gene. Germline CDR1 reads KGHDR; CDR2 reads SFDVKD. The CDR3 DNA reads TGTGCCACGGGGGGGGTAAATCTGGGTCCAGATACGCAGTATTTT. Translating gives CATGGVNLGPDTQYF.

This chain links TRBV5-6 with TRBJ1-1; D gene uncertain. Trimming removed 2 bases from V and 0 bases from J, with 8 bases in between. The CDR3 is 14 residues long. Germline CDR1 reads SGHDT; CDR2 reads YYEEEE. The CDR3 reads CASSFARMNTEAFF. The CDR3 DNA reads TGTGCCAGCAGCTTCGCCAGAATGAACACTGAAGCTTTCTTT.

The CDR3 DNA follows: TGTGCTAGTGGTTTGGTCCCCGGAGGGCAGGAGCAGTTCTTC. It is translated as CASGLVPGGQEQFF. The gene calls are TRBV12-5 and TRBJ2-1; the D gene is possibly TRBD2 (6 bases). Germline V gene sequence: CDR1 LGHNT, CDR2 FRNRAP. V dropped 0 bases and J dropped 10 bases, with 13 bases sitting between them. This CDR3 comprises 14 residues.

This clone was observed a single time. The chain links TRBV10-3 to TRBJ1-5; D is uncertain. This CDR3 contains 11 residues. Trimming left V 3 bases short and J 7 bases short, with 4 bases between. Looked up from germline, CDR1 is ENHRY and CDR2 is SYGVKD. The CDR3 DNA reads as TGTGCCATCAGTGACGGCCAGCCCCAGCATTTT. Translating it yields CAISDGQPQHF.

This sequence joins TRBV30 and TRBJ1-1; tentative D call: TRBD1 (5 bases). Trimming stripped 7 bases from V and 3 bases from J, with 15 bases between. CDR1 and CDR2 from the germline V gene are GTSNPN and SVGIG (reference sequence). The CDR3 spans 13 residues. CDR3 in DNA: TGTGCCTCCGAGGCCAGGGAGTACACTGAAGCTTTCTTT. This gives the protein CASEAREYTEAFF.

There are a few counts of this clone. The chain is built from TRBV15 and TRBJ1-5; 8 bases line up with TRBD1. This CDR3 is 14 amino acids long. The J segment lost 2 bases and the V segment lost 8 bases, leaving 5 bases of the junction unmatched. Germline CDR1 LNHNV, CDR2 YYDKDF (reference sequence). For the CDR3, the DNA is TGTGCCACCGTCCCAGGGGGCGGCAATCAGCCCCAGCATTTT. It codes for CATVPGGGNQPQHF.

J is TRBJ2-4 and V is TRBV15; possibly TRBD1 or TRBD2 for D (5 bases each). Germline V gene sequence: CDR1 LNHNV, CDR2 YYDKDF (reference sequence). The CDR3 length is 13 residues. V lost 0 bases and J 12 bases, leaving 12 bases between the germline ends. CDR3 sequence (DNA): TGTGCCACCAGCAGAGATCGGGGACCGCGTCAGTACTTC. It is translated as CATSRDRGPRQYF.

This chain connects TRBV3-1 (or the pseudogene TRBV3-2) to TRBJ1-2; 9 bases agree with TRBD1. The CDR3 runs 14 residues. Germline trimming cut 1 base from V and 8 bases from J; bases unmatched to any gene: 5. The V gene's germline CDR1 is LGHDT and CDR2 YNNKEL (reference sequence). The DNA of the CDR3 is TGTGCCAGCAGCCAAGGATCCGGACAGGGGGGCTACACCTTC. Amino acid sequence: CASSQGSGQGGYTF.

This chain links TRBV18 with TRBJ2-5, with 10 positions matching TRBD1. The germline V gene encodes CDR1 KGHSH and CDR2 LQKENI. CDR3 length: 17 residues. The V segment lost 2 bases and the J segment 2 bases; nucleotides outside the gene matches: 8. The CDR3 loop reads CASSPLPGTGAQETQYF. The DNA for the CDR3 is TGTGCCAGCTCACCATTACCCGGGACAGGGGCGCAAGAGACCCAGTACTTC.

The V and J genes are TRBV3-1 (or the pseudogene TRBV3-2) and TRBJ1-3; D is unresolved. This CDR3 contains 15 residues. Germline CDR1 is LGHDT and CDR2 is YNNKEL (reference sequence). V was shortened by 4 bases and J by 0 bases, with 10 bases between the two germline ends. CDR3 loop: CASSPGIHSGNTIYF. CDR3 nucleotide sequence: TGTGCCAGCAGCCCTGGGATTCACTCTGGAAACACCATATATTTT.

This sequence joins TRBV7-3 and TRBJ2-1; 8 bases match TRBD2. The CDR3 runs 14 residues. CDR1 and CDR2 (germline): SGHTA, FQGTGA. The V segment lost 6 bases and the J segment 3 bases; nucleotides outside the gene matches: 4. The CDR3: CASRSRGGYNEQFF. For the CDR3, the DNA is TGTGCCAGCAGGTCCCGGGGGGGCTACAATGAGCAGTTCTTC.

The genes are TRBV5-6 and TRBJ2-2; tentative D call: TRBD2 (6 bases). Germline V lookup: CDR1 SGHDT, CDR2 YYEEEE. The CDR3 extends over 16 amino acids. V was shortened by 1 base and J by 2 bases, with 12 bases between the two germline ends. DNA for the CDR3: TGTGCCAGCAGCTTGTTTCGGGGGAGCAACACCGGGGAGCTGTTTTTT. It encodes CASSLFRGSNTGELFF.

The chain recombines TRBV18 with TRBJ1-5, with 7 bases identical to TRBD1. V shed 6 bases and J 7 bases; nucleotides not matched to a gene: 12. The germline V gene encodes CDR1 KGHSH and CDR2 LQKENI. This CDR3 contains 15 residues. The CDR3 DNA reads as TGTGCCAGCTCGCCCCAGGGGGGCCAAGGGCAGCCCCAGCATTTT. Amino acid sequence: CASSPQGGQGQPQHF.

This chain connects TRBV2 to TRBJ2-7; 8 bases agree with TRBD1. V trimming: 5 bases; J trimming: 5 bases; junction bases outside the gene matches: 11. CDR1 SNHLY and CDR2 FYNNEI come from the germline V gene. The CDR3 covers 15 residues. Here the CDR3 DNA reads TGTGCCAGCAGTAACTCTAGGACAGGGAAGGACGAGCAGTACTTC. Translation gives CASSNSRTGKDEQYF.

The gene calls are TRBV5-6 and TRBJ1-1; 10 bases match TRBD1. After removal of 2 bases from V and 6 bases from J, the junction contained 7 bases not matched to a gene. CDR3 length: 15 amino acids. The germline V gene encodes CDR1 SGHDT and CDR2 YYEEEE. The CDR3 coding sequence is TGTGCCAGCAGCTTAAGTCCAGGACAGGGGGCTGAAGCTTTCTTT. The encoded protein is CASSLSPGQGAEAFF.

This sequence joins TRBV9 and TRBJ2-5; 7 bases map to TRBD2. Germline CDR1 SGDLS, CDR2 YYNGEE. With 2 bases clipped from V and 1 base from J, the junction kept 11 bases outside the gene matches. The CDR3 spans 17 residues. For the CDR3, the DNA is TGTGCCAGCAGCGTTGGGGCGGGGCTAGCGGCCCAAGAGACCCAGTACTTC. Translating it yields CASSVGAGLAAQETQYF.

The V and J genes are TRBV19 and TRBJ1-1, with no clear D. The CDR3 length is 13 residues. The germline V and J ends were trimmed by 6 bases and 2 bases, with 10 bases remaining between them. CDR1 is LNHDA and CDR2 is SQIVND in the germline V gene (reference sequence). The CDR3 DNA reads as TGTGCCAGTAGGCTCGCGGGTAACACTGAAGCTTTCTTT. The encoded protein is CASRLAGNTEAFF. Full variable domain (remainder filled in from reference TRBV19 and TRBJ1-1): DGGITQSPKYLFRKEGQNVTLSCEQNLNHDAMYWYRQDPGQGLRLIYYSQIVNDFQKGDIAEGYSVSREKKESFPLTVTSAQKNPTAFYLCASRLAGNTEAFFGQGTRLTVV.

The chain is built from TRBV14 and TRBJ2-3; 11 nucleotides match TRBD2. The V gene end was trimmed by 6 bases and the J gene end by 1 base; junction bases not matched to a gene: 3. CDR1 is SGHDN and CDR2 is FVKESK in the germline V gene. The CDR3 is 15 residues long. CDR3 coding DNA: TGTGCCAGCAGTCGACTAGCGGGGCGCACAGATACGCAGTATTTT. Encoded protein: CASSRLAGRTDTQYF.

V gene TRBV2 combines with J gene TRBJ2-7; 7 bases align to TRBD2. The CDR3 consists of 15 residues. Germline V gene data show CDR1 as SNHLY and CDR2 as FYNNEI. The V segment lost 6 bases and the J segment 1 base; nucleotides outside the gene matches: 9. The CDR3, as DNA: TGTGCCAGCAGAAGACTAGCTGGAAGGTCCTACGAGCAGTACTTC. It yields the protein CASRRLAGRSYEQYF. Filled out from reference TRBV2 and TRBJ2-7, the complete variable domain reads EPEVTQTPSHQVTQMGQEVILRCVPISNHLYFYWYRQILGQKVEFLVSFYNNEISEKSEIFDDQFSVERPDGSNFTLKIRSTKLEDSAMYFCASRRLAGRSYEQYFGPGTRLTVT.

The chain joins TRBV18 to TRBJ1-5; D unresolved. The CDR3 is made up of 13 amino acids. The ends were cut back, 4 bases at V and 3 bases at J, with 7 bases in the middle. Germline lookup yields CDR1 KGHSH and CDR2 LQKENI. DNA for the CDR3: TGTGCCAGCTCACAAGGAATCAATCAGCCCCAGCATTTT. It translates to CASSQGINQPQHF.

The chain couples TRBV30 to TRBJ2-2; no clear D. The V and J ends lost 3 bases and 4 bases respectively, with 12 bases between them. This CDR3 contains 14 residues. Germline lookup yields CDR1 GTSNPN and CDR2 SVGIG (reference sequence). Here the CDR3 reads CAWRVGPGTGELFF. In DNA form, the CDR3 reads TGTGCCTGGAGGGTCGGACCGGGCACCGGGGAGCTGTTTTTT.

The sample holds a few counts of this clone. V is TRBV7-3 and J is TRBJ2-2; no clear D gene. The CDR3 spans 12 residues. Germline values: CDR1 SGHTA, CDR2 FQGTGA. Trimming took 3 bases from V and 6 from J, leaving 5 bases between them. DNA of the CDR3: TGTGCCAGCAGCTTTGCGTCCGGGGAGCTGTTTTTT. Encoded protein: CASSFASGELFF.

The rearrangement uses TRBV5-1 and TRBJ2-1; TRBD1 aligns across 8 bases. Germline V lookup: CDR1 SGHRS, CDR2 YFSETQ. V lost 1 base, J lost 6 bases, and 6 bases stayed unmatched. The CDR3 runs 15 residues. In DNA, the CDR3 is TGCGCCAGCAGCTTGCTCGGACAGGGACCCAATGAGCAGTTCTTC. Its protein product is CASSLLGQGPNEQFF. Filled out from reference TRBV5-1 and TRBJ2-1, the complete variable domain reads KAGVTQTPRYLIKTRGQQVTLSCSPISGHRSVSWYQQTPGQGLQFLFEYFSETQRNKGNFPGRFSGRQFSNSRSEMNVSTLELGDSALYLCASSLLGQGPNEQFFGPGTRLTVL.

The rearrangement links TRBV27 to TRBJ1-1; TRBD1 matches 7 bases. Unmatched junction bases numbered 4, after V lost 4 bases and J lost 5 bases. CDR1 MNHEY and CDR2 SMNVEV come from the germline V gene (reference sequence). The CDR3 contains 13 residues. The CDR3: CASSSTGSTEAFF. The CDR3 region has the DNA TGTGCCAGCAGTTCGACAGGGTCGACTGAAGCTTTCTTT.

The V and J genes are TRBV10-1 and TRBJ1-2; a possible D gene is TRBD1 (5 bases). CDR1 is WNHNN, CDR2 SYGVQD, per germline (reference sequence). CDR3 length: 13 amino acids. V lost 3 bases to trimming and J lost 4 bases, with 9 bases between them. DNA for the CDR3: TGCGCCAGCAGTGAATCAGGGACCTATGGCTACACCTTC. Translating it yields CASSESGTYGYTF.

This clone was detected once. The V call is TRBV2, the J call TRBJ2-1; D is unclear. Germline V gene sequence: CDR1 SNHLY, CDR2 FYNNEI. V was cut by 4 bases and J by 7 bases, with 8 bases left in between. CDR3 size: 12 residues. The CDR3 is CASSGTENEQFF. As DNA, the CDR3 is TGTGCCAGCAGTGGCACGGAAAATGAGCAGTTCTTC.